The 25 T cell receptor beta chains below all came from one sample that was sequenced in a study of blood T cell repertoires in COVID-19. The repertoire was sequenced with immunoSEQ multiplex PCR; TCRdb's copy has only in-frame clones and lacks some. This table has 90,000 to 150,000 clones, around 86% appearing once. Sequencing was performed on peripheral blood. All receptors derive from a man older than 75 with acute or convalescent COVID-19.

The chain recombines TRBV18 with TRBJ2-7; the match to TRBD1 covers 7 bases. The CDR3 runs to 16 residues. V lost 3 bases to trimming and J lost 5 bases; unmatched junction nucleotides: 13. Germline lookup yields CDR1 KGHSH and CDR2 LQKENI. The CDR3 region is CASSPRTRQGGDEQYF. CDR3 DNA: TGTGCCAGCTCACCCCGCACACGACAGGGCGGCGACGAGCAGTACTTC. Using reference TRBV18 and TRBJ2-7 for the parts outside the CDR3, the full variable domain is NAGVMQNPRHLVRRRGQEARLRCSPMKGHSHVYWYRQLPEEGLKFMVYLQKENIIDESGMPKERFSAEFPKEGPSILRIQQVVRGDSAAYFCASSPRTRQGGDEQYFGPGTRLTVT.

V usage is TRBV28 and J usage is TRBJ1-5, with 11 positions matching TRBD1. CDR1 is MDHEN and CDR2 is SYDVKM in the germline V gene. The ends lost 6 bases at V and 4 bases at J; junction bases unmatched: 5. This CDR3 region has 15 residues. The CDR3 DNA is TGTGCCAGCAGCCCCGGGACAGGGGGGAATCAGCCCCAGCATTTT. Translation: CASSPGTGGNQPQHF.

The chain uses TRBV10-3 and TRBJ2-6; 9 nucleotides align to TRBD2. V lost 0 bases to trimming and J lost 0 bases; unmatched junction nucleotides: 0. This CDR3 is built from 17 residues. Germline assignment: CDR1 ENHRY and CDR2 SYGVKD. DNA of the CDR3: TGTGCCATCAGTGAGTCGACTAGCGGCTCTGGGGCCAACGTCCTGACTTTC. Protein product: CAISESTSGSGANVLTF.

The chain uses TRBV12-2 and TRBJ1-3; the table's D call TRBD1 went unverified against the DNA. TRBV12-2 is tagged as a pseudogene. This CDR3 region has 20 residues. The CDR3 is CASRHFGTGGSRAPGNTIYF. The CDR3 DNA reads as TGTGCAAGTCGCCATTTCGGGACAGGGGGCTCAAGAGCTCCTGGAAACACCATATATTTT.

The chain combines TRBV19 with TRBJ1-1, with TRBD1 matching 8 bases. The CDR3 runs 14 residues. Trimming took 7 bases from V and 11 from J; bases not matched to a gene: 15. Germline CDR1 LNHDA, CDR2 SQIVND (reference sequence). The CDR3 spells CASTPGQALRGAFF. For the CDR3, the DNA is TGTGCCAGTACCCCGGGACAGGCCTTACGAGGGGCTTTCTTT.

The V call is TRBV18, the J call TRBJ1-1, with no clear D. Trimming cost V 3 bases and J 1 base, with 12 bases left between them. Germline V gene lookup returns CDR1 KGHSH and CDR2 LQKENI. The CDR3 length is 15 residues. The CDR3 sequence: CASSPPGRTNTEAFF. The CDR3 coding sequence is TGTGCCAGCTCACCCCCCGGGAGGACGAACACTGAAGCTTTCTTT. The variable domain in full, completed from reference TRBV18 and TRBJ1-1, reads NAGVMQNPRHLVRRRGQEARLRCSPMKGHSHVYWYRQLPEEGLKFMVYLQKENIIDESGMPKERFSAEFPKEGPSILRIQQVVRGDSAAYFCASSPPGRTNTEAFFGQGTRLTVV.

V and J are TRBV5-6 and TRBJ1-5, with D maybe TRBD1 (6 bases). V was pared by 5 bases and J by 4 bases, with 10 bases between. Looked up from germline, CDR1 is SGHDT and CDR2 is YYEEEE. CDR3 length: 13 amino acids. For the CDR3, the DNA is TGTGCCAGCAGTGGACAGATGAATCAGCCCCAGCATTTT. Its translation: CASSGQMNQPQHF.

A single count supports this clone. This chain links TRBV4-1 with TRBJ1-2; D is undetermined. Germline assignment: CDR1 MGHRA and CDR2 YSYEKL. V lost 0 bases and J lost 2, with 13 bases in between. The CDR3 is 16 residues long. DNA for the CDR3: TGCGCCAGCAGCCAAGACACATGGACTGCAAACTATGGCTACACCTTC. Translated: CASSQDTWTANYGYTF.

The genes are TRBV29-1 and TRBJ1-2, with TRBD1 identical over 9 bases. The CDR3 covers 14 residues. From germline, CDR1 is SQVTM and CDR2 ANQGSEA. Trimming removed 3 bases from V and 8 bases from J; junction bases left unmatched: 10. The CDR3 spells CSVDSTQGAEGYTF. CDR3 coding DNA: TGCAGCGTTGACAGCACACAGGGGGCGGAAGGCTACACCTTC.

V is TRBV7-9 and J is TRBJ1-2; D gene unclear. The germline V gene has CDR1 SEHNR and CDR2 FQNEAQ (reference sequence). V shed 3 bases and J shed 5 bases, with 7 bases lying between them. The CDR3 runs to 12 residues. CDR3 DNA: TGTGCCAGCAGCTTTGGAGAGTATGGCTACACCTTC. It translates to CASSFGEYGYTF.

The rearrangement joins TRBV6-6 to TRBJ2-3; TRBD2 aligns across 7 bases. In germline, CDR1 is MNHNY, CDR2 SVGAGI (reference sequence). V was clipped by 4 bases and J by 6 bases; unmatched bases: 7. The CDR3 is 14 residues long. This CDR3 reads CASSFLAARDTQYF. The CDR3 DNA reads as TGTGCCAGCAGTTTTCTAGCGGCAAGGGATACGCAGTATTTT.

This chain connects TRBV28 to TRBJ1-3, with D possibly TRBD1 on 6 matching bases. V dropped 8 bases and J dropped 7 bases, with 15 bases sitting between them. Germline assignment: CDR1 MDHEN and CDR2 SYDVKM. The CDR3 runs 13 residues. The CDR3 is CASQDSGANTIYF. CDR3 coding DNA: TGTGCCAGCCAGGACAGCGGGGCTAACACCATATATTTT. The whole variable domain, remainder taken from reference TRBV28 and TRBJ1-3, is DVKVTQSSRYLVKRTGEKVFLECVQDMDHENMFWYRQDPGLGLRLIYFSYDVKMKEKGDIPEGYSVSREKKERFSLILESASTNQTSMYLCASQDSGANTIYFGEGSWLTVV.

This chain connects TRBV5-1 to TRBJ1-2; unclear D gene. V was trimmed by 4 bases and J by 4 bases, leaving 14 bases between them. The CDR3 covers 14 residues. Germline V gene sequence: CDR1 SGHRS, CDR2 YFSETQ. The CDR3 nucleotides read TGCGCCAGCAGCCCCTCAGCCGGAGGCTATGGCTACACCTTC. Its translation is CASSPSAGGYGYTF. The full variable domain, with the rest looked up from reference TRBV5-1 and TRBJ1-2, is KAGVTQTPRYLIKTRGQQVTLSCSPISGHRSVSWYQQTPGQGLQFLFEYFSETQRNKGNFPGRFSGRQFSNSRSEMNVSTLELGDSALYLCASSPSAGGYGYTFGSGTRLTVV.

The V call is TRBV2, the J call TRBJ2-2; a possible D gene is TRBD1 (6 bases). The length of the CDR3 is 15 residues. V lost 7 bases and J 2 bases, leaving 14 bases between the germline ends. CDR1 is SNHLY, CDR2 FYNNEI, per germline. CDR3 loop: CASNPDRKNTGELFF. CDR3 in DNA: TGTGCCAGCAACCCGGACAGAAAAAACACCGGGGAGCTGTTTTTT. Filled out from reference TRBV2 and TRBJ2-2, the complete variable domain reads EPEVTQTPSHQVTQMGQEVILRCVPISNHLYFYWYRQILGQKVEFLVSFYNNEISEKSEIFDDQFSVERPDGSNFTLKIRSTKLEDSAMYFCASNPDRKNTGELFFGEGSRLTVL.

The chain is built from TRBV27 and TRBJ1-1; D unclear. V lost 2 bases and J lost 0, with 16 bases in between. The CDR3 is 17 residues long. Germline V gives CDR1 MNHEY, CDR2 SMNVEV (reference sequence). CDR3 region: CASSLNPPTVMNTEAFF. In DNA, the CDR3 is TGTGCCAGCAGTTTAAATCCCCCAACAGTCATGAACACTGAAGCTTTCTTT.

The chain is built from TRBV7-6 and TRBJ1-1, with a weak D call TRBD1 (6 bases). The CDR3 contains 13 residues. Looked up from germline, CDR1 is SGHVS and CDR2 is FNYEAQ. V was shortened by 3 bases and J by 3 bases, with 8 bases between the two germline ends. DNA for the CDR3: TGTGCCAGCAGCTTTAACAGGGACACTGAAGCTTTCTTT. Encoded protein: CASSFNRDTEAFF.

The rearrangement links TRBV28 to TRBJ1-6; tentative D call: TRBD1 (5 bases). CDR1 and CDR2 (germline): MDHEN, SYDVKM. V lost 7 bases and J 5 bases, leaving 15 bases between the germline ends. This CDR3 has 15 amino acids. CDR3 nucleotide sequence: TGTGCCAGCAATCTTAGACAGACCAATAATTCACCCCTCCACTTT. It specifies CASNLRQTNNSPLHF.

V and J are TRBV5-1 and TRBJ2-7, with 10 bases that match TRBD1. J was trimmed by 3 bases and V by 3 bases; bases with no gene match: 3. This CDR3 has 14 residues. Germline CDR1 is SGHRS and CDR2 is YFSETQ. The DNA for the CDR3 is TGCGCCAGCAGCTACCGGGACAGGGGCTACGAGCAGTACTTC. Translation gives CASSYRDRGYEQYF.

This clone was seen just once. The V call is TRBV2, the J call TRBJ1-1; D is undetermined. From germline, CDR1 is SNHLY and CDR2 FYNNEI. Trimming cost V 2 bases and J 1 base, with 8 bases left between them. This CDR3 contains 14 residues. CDR3 region: CASSEYAGNTEAFF. As DNA, the CDR3 is TGTGCCAGCAGTGAATATGCGGGGAACACTGAAGCTTTCTTT.

This clone was seen once. This chain connects TRBV27 to TRBJ1-2, with 8 bases fitting TRBD1. V dropped 5 bases and J dropped 4; count of bases not matched to a gene: 3. In germline, CDR1 is MNHEY, CDR2 SMNVEV (reference sequence). The CDR3 runs 13 residues. As DNA, the CDR3 is TGTGCCAGCAGTGTAACAGGGGGCTATGGCTACACCTTC. It yields the protein CASSVTGGYGYTF.

The V and J genes are TRBV11-1 and TRBJ1-2; 10 bases align to TRBD1. Looked up from germline, CDR1 is SGHAT and CDR2 is FQDESV (reference sequence). With 5 bases clipped from V and 8 bases from J, the junction kept 5 bases outside the gene matches. There are 13 residues in the CDR3. The CDR3 here is CASSPGTGAGYTF. In DNA form, the CDR3 reads TGTGCCAGCAGCCCGGGGACAGGGGCCGGCTACACCTTC.

The chain uses TRBV7-3 and TRBJ1-2, with D possibly TRBD1 on 5 matching bases. Germline lookup yields CDR1 SGHTA and CDR2 FQGTGA. The V end was cut by 3 bases, the J end by 8 bases, with 10 bases between. This CDR3 has 12 amino acids. The CDR3 here is CASSLGGNGYTF. CDR3 DNA sequence: TGTGCCAGCAGCTTGGGGGGGAACGGCTACACCTTC.

The rearrangement links TRBV18 to TRBJ1-1; TRBD1 might be the D (5 bases). Per germline, CDR1 KGHSH and CDR2 LQKENI. V lost 3 bases and J 1 base, leaving 15 bases between the germline ends. The CDR3 is 16 residues long. This CDR3 is CASSPTREGRNTEAFF. CDR3 DNA: TGTGCCAGCTCACCTACCCGGGAGGGGCGGAACACTGAAGCTTTCTTT.

This chain joins TRBV9 and TRBJ1-2, with D perhaps matching TRBD1 (6 bases). This CDR3 has 17 residues. V was cut by 3 bases and J by 2 bases, with 20 bases left in between. Germline values: CDR1 SGDLS, CDR2 YYNGEE. The CDR3 nucleotides read TGTGCCAGCAGCGCCCCAGACAGGCCCGACTTAAACTATGGCTACACCTTC. As protein: CASSAPDRPDLNYGYTF.

The chain couples TRBV30 to TRBJ2-3; D unclear. CDR1 is GTSNPN and CDR2 is SVGIG in the germline V gene (reference sequence). Trimming shortened V by 3 bases and J by 0 bases, and 13 bases separated the two germline ends. The CDR3 contains 15 residues. The CDR3 DNA follows: TGTGCCTGGAGCCGCGGTCCGCGGAGCACAGATACGCAGTATTTT. It codes for CAWSRGPRSTDTQYF.